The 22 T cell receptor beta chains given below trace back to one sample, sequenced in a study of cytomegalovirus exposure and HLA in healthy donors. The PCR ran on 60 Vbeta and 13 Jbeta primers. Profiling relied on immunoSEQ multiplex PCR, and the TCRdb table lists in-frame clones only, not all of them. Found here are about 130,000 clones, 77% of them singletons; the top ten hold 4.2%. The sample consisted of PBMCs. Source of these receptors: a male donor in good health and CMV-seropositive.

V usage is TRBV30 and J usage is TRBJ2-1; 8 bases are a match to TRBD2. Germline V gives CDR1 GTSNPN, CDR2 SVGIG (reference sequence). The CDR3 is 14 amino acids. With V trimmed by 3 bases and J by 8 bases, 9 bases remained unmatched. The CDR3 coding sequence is TGTGCCTGGAGCGGGAGGGGTGGTCCCTATGAGCAGTTCTTC. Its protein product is CAWSGRGGPYEQFF.

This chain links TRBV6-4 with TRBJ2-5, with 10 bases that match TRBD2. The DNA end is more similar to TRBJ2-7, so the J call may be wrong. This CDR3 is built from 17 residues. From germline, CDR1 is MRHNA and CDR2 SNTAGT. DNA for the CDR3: TGTGCCAGCAGTGACTGTTCGGGACTAGCGAGAACCTACGAGCAGTACTTC. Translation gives CASSDCSGLARTYEQYF.

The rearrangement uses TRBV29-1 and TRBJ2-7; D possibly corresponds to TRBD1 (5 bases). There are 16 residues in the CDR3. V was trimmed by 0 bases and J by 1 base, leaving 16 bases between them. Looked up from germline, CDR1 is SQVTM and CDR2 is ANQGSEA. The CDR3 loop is CSVEDQGAWPSYEQYF. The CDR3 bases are TGCAGCGTTGAAGATCAGGGCGCTTGGCCTTCCTACGAGCAGTACTTC.

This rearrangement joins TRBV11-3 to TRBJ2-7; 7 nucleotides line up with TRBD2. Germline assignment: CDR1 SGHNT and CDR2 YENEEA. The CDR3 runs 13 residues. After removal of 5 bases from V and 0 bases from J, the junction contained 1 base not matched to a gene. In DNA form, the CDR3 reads TGTGCCAGCAGCGGGGGGGGCTCCTACGAGCAGTACTTC. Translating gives CASSGGGSYEQYF.

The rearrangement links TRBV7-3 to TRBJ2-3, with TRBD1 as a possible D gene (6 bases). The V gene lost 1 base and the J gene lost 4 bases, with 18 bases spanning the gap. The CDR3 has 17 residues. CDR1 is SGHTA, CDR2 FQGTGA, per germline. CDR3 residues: CASSLRGLRTAPDTQYF. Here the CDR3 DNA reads TGTGCCAGCAGCTTAAGGGGGTTGAGGACAGCCCCAGATACGCAGTATTTT.

CDR3 sequence: CASSIWGDGYTF. The CDR3, as DNA: TGTGCCAGTAGTATATGGGGGGATGGCTACACCTTC. The rearrangement uses TRBV19 and TRBJ1-2; a weak D match, TRBD1 (5 bases). Looked up from germline, CDR1 is LNHDA and CDR2 is SQIVND (reference sequence). The CDR3 is 12 residues long. V gave up 2 bases and J gave up 6 bases, with 7 bases separating them.

The CDR3 is CASSLPRGHSNDGYTF. CDR3 nucleotides: TGTGCCAGCAGCTTACCCAGGGGACATTCCAACGATGGCTACACCTTC. The V gene is TRBV12-1, the J gene TRBJ1-2; no DNA check was done on the table's D call, TRBD1. TRBV12-1 is listed as a pseudogene. This CDR3 region has 16 residues.

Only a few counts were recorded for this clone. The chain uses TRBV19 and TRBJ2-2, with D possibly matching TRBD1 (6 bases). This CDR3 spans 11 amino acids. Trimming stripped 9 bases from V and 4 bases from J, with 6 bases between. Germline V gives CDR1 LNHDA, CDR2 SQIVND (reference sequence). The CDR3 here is CASRGTGELFF. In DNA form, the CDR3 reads TGTGCCAGCAGGGGCACCGGGGAGCTGTTTTTT.

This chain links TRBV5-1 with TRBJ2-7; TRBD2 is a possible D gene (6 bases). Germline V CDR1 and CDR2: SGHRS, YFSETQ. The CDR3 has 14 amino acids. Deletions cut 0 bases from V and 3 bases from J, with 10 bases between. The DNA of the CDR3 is TGCGCCAGCAGCTTGGGAGGGAGGCTCTACGAGCAGTACTTC. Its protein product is CASSLGGRLYEQYF.

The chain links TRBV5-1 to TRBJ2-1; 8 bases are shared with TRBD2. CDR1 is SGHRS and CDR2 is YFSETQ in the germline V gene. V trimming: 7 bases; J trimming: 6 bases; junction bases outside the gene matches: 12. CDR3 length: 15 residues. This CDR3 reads CASRGSGRGGNEQFF. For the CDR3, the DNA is TGCGCCAGCCGGGGGAGCGGGAGAGGGGGCAATGAGCAGTTCTTC.

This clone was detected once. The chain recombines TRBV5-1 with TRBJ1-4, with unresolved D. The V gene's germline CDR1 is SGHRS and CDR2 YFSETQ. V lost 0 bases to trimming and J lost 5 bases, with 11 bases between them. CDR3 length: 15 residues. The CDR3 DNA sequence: TGCGCCAGCAGCTTGGCCCCGGGGATAAATGAAAAACTGTTTTTT. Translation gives CASSLAPGINEKLFF.

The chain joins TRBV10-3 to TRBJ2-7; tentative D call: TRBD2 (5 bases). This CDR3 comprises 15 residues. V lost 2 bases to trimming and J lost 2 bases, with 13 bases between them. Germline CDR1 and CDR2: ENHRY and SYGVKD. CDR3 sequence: CAISEGSTPAYEQYF. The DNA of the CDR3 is TGTGCCATCAGTGAGGGGAGCACTCCTGCCTACGAGCAGTACTTC.

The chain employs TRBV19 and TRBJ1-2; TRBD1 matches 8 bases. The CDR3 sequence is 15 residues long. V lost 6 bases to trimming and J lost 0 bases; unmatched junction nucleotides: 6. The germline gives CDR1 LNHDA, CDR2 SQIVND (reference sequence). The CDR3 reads CASRDRDQANYGYTF. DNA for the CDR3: TGTGCCAGTAGGGACAGGGACCAAGCTAACTATGGCTACACCTTC. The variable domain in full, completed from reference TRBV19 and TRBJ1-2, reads DGGITQSPKYLFRKEGQNVTLSCEQNLNHDAMYWYRQDPGQGLRLIYYSQIVNDFQKGDIAEGYSVSREKKESFPLTVTSAQKNPTAFYLCASRDRDQANYGYTFGSGTRLTVV.

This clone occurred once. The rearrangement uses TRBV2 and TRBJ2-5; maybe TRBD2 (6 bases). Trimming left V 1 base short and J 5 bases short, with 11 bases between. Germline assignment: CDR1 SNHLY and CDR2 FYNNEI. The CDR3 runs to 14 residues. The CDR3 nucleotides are TGTGCCAGCAGTGAAGATGGCGGGACGGAGACCCAGTACTTC. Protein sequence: CASSEDGGTETQYF.

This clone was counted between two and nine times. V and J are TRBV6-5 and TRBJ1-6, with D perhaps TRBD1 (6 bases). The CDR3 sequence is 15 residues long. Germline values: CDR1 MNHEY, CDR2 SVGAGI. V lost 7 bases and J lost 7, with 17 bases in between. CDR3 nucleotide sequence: TGTGCCAGCATGGGGGGGGGACAATGGAATTCACCCCTCCACTTT. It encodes CASMGGGQWNSPLHF.

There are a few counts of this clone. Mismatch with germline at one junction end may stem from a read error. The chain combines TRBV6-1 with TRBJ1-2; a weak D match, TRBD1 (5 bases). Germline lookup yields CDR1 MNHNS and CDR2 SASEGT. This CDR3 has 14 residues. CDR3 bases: TGTGCCAGCAGCGAAGGAGCCTCAGGGTATGGCTACACCTTC. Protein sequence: CASSEGASGYGYTF.

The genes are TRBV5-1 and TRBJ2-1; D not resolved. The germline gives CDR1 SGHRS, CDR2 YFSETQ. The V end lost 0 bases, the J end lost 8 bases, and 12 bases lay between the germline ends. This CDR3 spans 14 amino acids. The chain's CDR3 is CASSLGPDFDEQFF. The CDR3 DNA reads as TGCGCCAGCAGCTTGGGCCCAGATTTCGATGAGCAGTTCTTC.

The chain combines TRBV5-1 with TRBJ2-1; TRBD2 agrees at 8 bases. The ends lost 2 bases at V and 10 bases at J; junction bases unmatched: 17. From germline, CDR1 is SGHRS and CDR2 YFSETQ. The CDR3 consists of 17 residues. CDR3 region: CASSFRQREPSPMEQFF. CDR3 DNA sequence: TGCGCCAGCAGCTTCCGACAGCGGGAGCCTTCCCCAATGGAGCAGTTCTTC.

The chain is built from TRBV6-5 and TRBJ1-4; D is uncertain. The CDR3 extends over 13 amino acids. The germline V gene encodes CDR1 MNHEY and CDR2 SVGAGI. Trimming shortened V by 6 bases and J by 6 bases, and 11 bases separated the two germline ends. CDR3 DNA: TGTGCCAGCAGCAAGCGGGCGCATGAAAAACTGTTTTTT. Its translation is CASSKRAHEKLFF.

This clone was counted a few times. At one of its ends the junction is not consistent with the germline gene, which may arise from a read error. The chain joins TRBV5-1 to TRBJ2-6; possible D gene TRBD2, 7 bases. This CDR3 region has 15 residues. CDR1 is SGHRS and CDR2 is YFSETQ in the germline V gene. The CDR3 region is CASRLQLAGANGLTF. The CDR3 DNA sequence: TGCGCCAGCCGTCTCCAGTTGGCGGGGGCCAACGGCCTGACTTTC. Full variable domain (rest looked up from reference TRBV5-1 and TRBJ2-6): KAGVTQTPRYLIKTRGQQVTLSCSPISGHRSVSWYQQTPGQGLQFLFEYFSETQRNKGNFPGRFSGRQFSNSRSEMNVSTLELGDSALYLCASRLQLAGANGLTFGAGSRLTVL.

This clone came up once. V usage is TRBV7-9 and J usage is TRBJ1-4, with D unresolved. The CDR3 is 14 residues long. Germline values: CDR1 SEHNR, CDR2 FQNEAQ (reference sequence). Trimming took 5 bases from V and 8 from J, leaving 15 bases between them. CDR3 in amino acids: CASSTPGGREKLFF. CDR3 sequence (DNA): TGTGCCAGCAGCACACCGGGAGGTCGGGAAAAACTGTTTTTT.

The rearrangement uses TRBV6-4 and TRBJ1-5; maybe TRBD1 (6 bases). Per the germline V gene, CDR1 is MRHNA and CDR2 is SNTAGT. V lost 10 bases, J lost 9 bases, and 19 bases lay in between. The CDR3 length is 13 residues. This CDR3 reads CATTRGDKGPQHF. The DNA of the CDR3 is TGTGCCACCACGCGAGGGGACAAGGGGCCCCAGCATTTT.